One and the same sample provided the 27 T cell receptor beta chains below, sequenced in a study of CD8 T cells in Susac syndrome. RNA, at about 0.45 to 1 ug, was reverse transcribed with random hexamers. TCRdb re-called the immunoSEQ multiplex PCR reads through MiXCR, storing one row per CDR3 protein. The sample comprises 50,000 or so distinct CDR3 sequences, 93% of which are singletons, and around 0.55% rests with the top ten. Sequences were obtained from CD8+ T cells from PBMCs. All receptors come from a human donor with multiple sclerosis.

The chain carries TRBV30 and TRBJ1-3; D uncertain. Germline values: CDR1 GTSNPN, CDR2 SVGIG (reference sequence). This CDR3 spans 14 amino acids. V lost 0 bases and J 0 bases, leaving 6 bases between the germline ends. The CDR3 sequence: CAWSVGSSGNTIYF. The CDR3 nucleotides read TGTGCCTGGAGTGTGGGAAGCTCTGGAAACACCATATATTTT.

The chain is built from TRBV15 and TRBJ1-2; D unresolved. The CDR3 has 14 residues. Trimming pared 4 bases from V and 4 bases from J, leaving 13 bases between. Germline CDR1 and CDR2: LNHNV and YYDKDF (reference sequence). CDR3 coding DNA: TGTGCCACCAGCAAGGAGGCGGGGTCCTATGGCTACACCTTC. Protein product: CATSKEAGSYGYTF.

The chain combines TRBV29-1 with TRBJ1-2, with D possibly being TRBD1 (5 bases). Germline values: CDR1 SQVTM, CDR2 ANQGSEA. The CDR3 has 13 amino acids. The germline V and J ends were trimmed by 6 bases and 2 bases, with 13 bases remaining between them. The CDR3 reads CSVRQLNNYGYTF. The CDR3 DNA sequence: TGCAGCGTCAGACAGCTCAACAACTATGGCTACACCTTC.

The rearrangement joins TRBV28 to TRBJ2-7; 7 bases align to TRBD1. J gave up 7 bases and V 6 bases, and 6 bases lay outside the gene matches. The germline V gene encodes CDR1 MDHEN and CDR2 SYDVKM. The CDR3 runs 12 residues. CDR3: CASRGQIWEQYF. CDR3 nucleotides: TGTGCCAGCAGGGGACAGATTTGGGAGCAGTACTTC.

This chain connects TRBV6-2 or TRBV6-3 to TRBJ2-1; D call uncertain. This CDR3 is 12 amino acids long. Trimming shortened V by 5 bases and J by 6 bases, and 8 bases separated the two germline ends. From germline, CDR1 is MNHEY and CDR2 SVGEGT. CDR3 sequence (DNA): TGTGCCAGCAGTCCCCTCGCCAATGAGCAGTTCTTC. Translation: CASSPLANEQFF.

This chain joins TRBV5-1 and TRBJ1-3; tentative D call: TRBD1 (5 bases). Germline values: CDR1 SGHRS, CDR2 YFSETQ. Trimming removed 3 bases at V and 1 base at J, with 14 bases between. The CDR3 length is 16 residues. The DNA for the CDR3 is TGCGCCAGCAGCTCGGGACGGACCGTATCTGGAAACACCATATATTTT. It is translated as CASSSGRTVSGNTIYF.

This chain links TRBV27 with TRBJ2-7; a possible D gene is TRBD2 (6 bases). V lost 6 bases, J lost 6 bases, and 15 bases lay in between. CDR3 length: 13 amino acids. CDR1 and CDR2 (germline): MNHEY, SMNVEV (reference sequence). CDR3 region: CASSFGGRSEQYF. The CDR3 DNA is TGTGCCAGCAGCTTCGGGGGAAGGAGCGAGCAGTACTTC.

The genes are TRBV9 and TRBJ1-1, with a tentative D call TRBD1 (6 bases). Trimming took off 0 bases at V and 3 bases at J, with 15 bases between the two ends. The CDR3 runs 16 residues. The germline gives CDR1 SGDLS, CDR2 YYNGEE. CDR3 DNA sequence: TGTGCCAGCAGCGTAGGGTGGGGGGCGCGGGACACTGAAGCTTTCTTT. It translates to CASSVGWGARDTEAFF.

The chain employs TRBV11-1 and TRBJ2-1, with D perhaps TRBD1 (6 bases). CDR1 and CDR2 (germline): SGHAT, FQDESV (reference sequence). V lost 5 bases, J lost 7 bases, and 12 bases lay in between. The CDR3 has 13 amino acids. CDR3 residues: CASSHRDGNEQFF. The CDR3 DNA reads as TGTGCCAGCAGCCACAGGGATGGAAATGAGCAGTTCTTC.

Only one count was recorded for this clonotype. The chain carries TRBV4-3 and TRBJ2-2; TRBD1 aligns across 7 bases. V lost 3 bases and J lost 5; bases outside the gene matches: 12. Germline CDR1 is LGHNA and CDR2 is YSLEER. The CDR3 is made up of 17 amino acids. CDR3 in amino acids: CASSHSTTGWRTGELFF. CDR3 nucleotide sequence: TGCGCCAGCAGCCATAGTACGACAGGGTGGAGGACCGGGGAGCTGTTTTTT.

The CDR3, as DNA: TGTGCCAGCAGTGTCGAGAGCGGGGGAGCCAAAAACATTCAGTACTTC. Amino acids: CASSVESGGAKNIQYF. The genes are TRBV6-1 and TRBJ2-4, with TRBD2 identical over 8 bases. V was pared by 4 bases and J by 0 bases, with 5 bases of the junction left unmatched. This CDR3 is 16 amino acids long. In germline, CDR1 is MNHNS, CDR2 SASEGT.

The chain links TRBV25-1 to TRBJ2-7; 7 bases map to TRBD2. The CDR3 contains 14 residues. Germline CDR1 reads MGHDK; CDR2 reads SYGVNS. V lost 5 bases, J lost 0 bases, and 4 bases stayed unmatched. CDR3 protein: CASSSGGGSYEQYF. The CDR3 DNA follows: TGTGCCAGCAGTAGTGGCGGGGGCTCCTACGAGCAGTACTTC.

The chain employs TRBV6-4 and TRBJ2-3; 9 positions match TRBD1. After removal of 3 bases from V and 4 bases from J, the junction contained 5 bases not matched to a gene. CDR3 length equals 15 residues. Germline V gene sequence: CDR1 MRHNA, CDR2 SNTAGT. The CDR3 is CASSDTGGSSDTQYF. CDR3 bases: TGTGCCAGCAGTGATACAGGGGGCAGTTCAGATACGCAGTATTTT.

This chain connects TRBV9 to TRBJ1-6; no firm D call. The ends were cut back, 1 base at V and 6 bases at J, with 11 bases in the middle. CDR3 length equals 15 residues. The germline V gene encodes CDR1 SGDLS and CDR2 YYNGEE. CDR3 sequence (DNA): TGTGCCAGCAGCGTATCTCAGTGGAGTAATTCACCCCTCCACTTT. Translation: CASSVSQWSNSPLHF.

The V gene is TRBV15, the J gene TRBJ2-1; 8 bases map to TRBD2. Per germline, CDR1 LNHNV and CDR2 YYDKDF (reference sequence). The CDR3 loop spans 15 amino acids. V lost 5 bases and J lost 6; bases outside the gene matches: 9. For the CDR3, the DNA is TGTGCCACCAGCGGACGGGGGGGCCTTACCAATGAGCAGTTCTTC. It yields the protein CATSGRGGLTNEQFF.

The chain joins TRBV2 to TRBJ2-5; D remains unclear. The CDR3 contains 15 residues. Trimming removed 5 bases at V and 1 base at J, with 14 bases between. Germline loops: CDR1 SNHLY, CDR2 FYNNEI. The CDR3 is CASSYWTVLQETQYF. The CDR3 DNA sequence: TGTGCCAGCAGTTACTGGACCGTGCTCCAAGAGACCCAGTACTTC.

The chain recombines TRBV4-3 with TRBJ2-7; D not resolved. The CDR3 extends over 18 amino acids. Germline CDR1 is LGHNA and CDR2 is YSLEER. Deletions cut 1 base from V and 3 bases from J, with 22 bases between. The CDR3 region has the DNA TGCGCCAGCAGCCAAGGCATCCAAAGGGTGACCCGAGGCTACGAGCAGTACTTC. Translated, it gives CASSQGIQRVTRGYEQYF.

The rearrangement links TRBV12-3 or TRBV12-4 to TRBJ2-1; 10 nucleotides align to TRBD1. The CDR3 is 15 amino acids. Trimming took 6 bases from V and 3 from J; bases not matched to a gene: 5. CDR3 region: CASSRTGGIYNEQFF. Here the CDR3 DNA reads TGTGCCAGCAGCCGGACAGGGGGTATCTACAATGAGCAGTTCTTC.

Only one count was recorded for this clonotype. The chain links TRBV29-1 to TRBJ1-2, with 7 bases aligning to TRBD1. Germline lookup yields CDR1 SQVTM and CDR2 ANQGSEA. With 6 bases clipped from V and 3 bases from J, the junction kept 7 bases outside the gene matches. The CDR3 length is 13 residues. Here the CDR3 reads CSVLTGKDYGYTF. CDR3 DNA sequence: TGCAGCGTCTTGACAGGGAAGGACTATGGCTACACCTTC.

This chain joins TRBV29-1 and TRBJ2-5, with D maybe TRBD1 (5 bases). Germline-derived CDR1 and CDR2 are SQVTM and ANQGSEA. The length of the CDR3 is 14 residues. The V end lost 2 bases, the J end lost 1 base, and 11 bases lay between the germline ends. The CDR3 sequence is CSVEWGSSQETQYF. The CDR3 region has the DNA TGCAGCGTTGAATGGGGCAGTTCCCAAGAGACCCAGTACTTC.

The rearrangement joins TRBV6-2 or TRBV6-3 to TRBJ1-2; no clear D. This CDR3 spans 15 amino acids. CDR1 is MNHEY, CDR2 SVGEGT, per germline. V was shortened by 8 bases and J by 4 bases, with 20 bases between the two germline ends. CDR3 sequence reads: CASGTSGRDFYGYTF. The CDR3 DNA follows: TGTGCCAGCGGTACGTCGGGTCGCGATTTCTATGGCTACACCTTC.

The rearrangement links TRBV6-4 to TRBJ1-2, with 8 bases that match TRBD1. Per germline, CDR1 MRHNA and CDR2 SNTAGT. The CDR3 contains 15 residues. Losses at the gene ends were 0 bases for V and 8 bases for J; bases not matched to a gene: 8. The chain's CDR3 is CASSDSSTGVEGYTF. CDR3 in DNA: TGTGCCAGCAGTGACTCCTCGACAGGGGTGGAAGGCTACACCTTC.

The chain links TRBV20-1 to TRBJ1-1, with a weak D call TRBD1 (5 bases). Looked up from germline, CDR1 is DFQATT and CDR2 is SNEGSKA (reference sequence). CDR3 length equals 11 residues. Trimming removed 4 bases from V and 13 bases from J, with 16 bases in between. CDR3 region: CSANRGLKLFF. The CDR3 DNA reads as TGCAGTGCTAACCGGGGACTGAAGCTTTTCTTT.

J is TRBJ2-2 and V is TRBV5-4, with D perhaps matching TRBD2 (6 bases). Germline V CDR1 and CDR2: SGHNT, YYREEE (reference sequence). The ends were cut back, 2 bases at V and 3 bases at J, with 8 bases in the middle. This CDR3 is built from 14 residues. CDR3 region: CASSFGGDTGELFF. Here the CDR3 DNA reads TGTGCCAGCAGCTTCGGGGGTGACACCGGGGAGCTGTTTTTT.

This clonotype was detected a few times. The rearrangement uses TRBV5-4 and TRBJ2-7; TRBD1 aligns across 7 bases. Per germline, CDR1 SGHNT and CDR2 YYREEE (reference sequence). The ends lost 0 bases at V and 1 base at J; junction bases unmatched: 1. This CDR3 has 14 residues. This CDR3 reads CASSLARGSYEQYF. The CDR3 nucleotides are TGTGCCAGCAGCTTGGCCAGGGGGTCCTACGAGCAGTACTTC.

The rearrangement links TRBV2 to TRBJ2-1, with a tentative D call TRBD1 (6 bases). CDR3 size: 13 residues. The germline gives CDR1 SNHLY, CDR2 FYNNEI. V was cut by 8 bases and J by 0 bases, with 8 bases left in between. In DNA, the CDR3 is TGTGCCAGCGACAGGAGCTCCTACAATGAGCAGTTCTTC. It specifies CASDRSSYNEQFF.

This rearrangement joins TRBV6-6 to TRBJ1-5; perhaps TRBD1 as D (5 bases). The CDR3 runs to 14 residues. Trimming removed 6 bases at V and 8 bases at J, with 17 bases between. Germline assignment: CDR1 MNHNY and CDR2 SVGAGI (reference sequence). CDR3 sequence (DNA): TGTGCCAGCAGCCACCCCAGGGAGGGTGAGCCCCAGCATTTT. Its protein is CASSHPREGEPQHF.